Listed below are T cell receptor beta chains from one sample, sequenced in a study of blood T cell repertoires in COVID-19. The repertoire was sequenced with immunoSEQ multiplex PCR; TCRdb's copy has only in-frame clones and lacks some. The table shows 250,000 to 350,000 clones, with 75% to 90% occurring only once. Sequenced: peripheral blood. Source of these receptors: a man aged 18 to 35 with active or convalescent COVID-19. Each CDR3 is given with its conserved first and last residue. D genes are given only for firm matches. The size entry is marked missing in some rows and otherwise reads once, few, many or a size class.

j_gene	abundance	v_gene	d_gene	CDR3nt	CDR3aa
TRBJ2-1	-	TRBV11-2	-	TGTGCCAGCAGCTTAGCCCGGGACAATGAGCAGTTCTTC	CASSLARDNEQFF
TRBJ1-5	-	TRBV27	-	TGTGCCAGCAGGAAAGGGGGTCAGCCCCAGCATTTT	CASRKGGQPQHF
TRBJ2-1	-	TRBV6-5	TRBD1	TGTGCCAGCAGTTACGGTCCAGGGGGACATGAGCAGTTCTTC	CASSYGPGGHEQFF
TRBJ2-7	-	TRBV3-1/TRBV3-2	TRBD2	TGTGCCAGCAGCCAAGCTAGCGGGGGGTACTACGAGCAGTACTTC	CASSQASGGYYEQYF
TRBJ2-1	-	TRBV11-3	-	TGTGCCAGCAGCTTAGTGATAGGGCAGGGAAGTTACGGATCCTACAATGAGCAGTTCTTC	CASSLVIGQGSYGSYNEQFF
TRBJ1-2	-	TRBV2	TRBD1	TGTGCCAGCAGGGAGGACAGGGGTGTCTTTGGCTACACCTTC	CASREDRGVFGYTF
TRBJ2-2	-	TRBV24-1	TRBD1	TGTGCCACCAGTGACTCGTCAGGGGGCCCCACCGGGGAGCTGTTTTTT	CATSDSSGGPTGELFF
TRBJ1-6	once	TRBV14	-	TGTGCCAGCAGCCAAGAAGGGGCAGGCTCACCCCTCCACTTT	CASSQEGAGSPLHF
TRBJ2-5	-	TRBV7-3	-	TGTGCCAGCAGCTTAGGACACGGAGAGACCCAGTACTTC	CASSLGHGETQYF
TRBJ1-1	few	TRBV4-1	-	TGCGCCAGCAGCCAAGGGACATTTTTACGTGCTGAAGCTTTCTTT	CASSQGTFLRAEAFF
TRBJ1-2	-	TRBV18	TRBD1	TGTGCCAGCTCACTTAATCCTAGGGACAGGTTAAGCGGCTACACCTTC	CASSLNPRDRLSGYTF
TRBJ2-7	once	TRBV2	-	TGTGCCAGCAGTGAGAACAGCTACGAGCAGTACTTC	CASSENSYEQYF
TRBJ2-5	-	TRBV7-2	-	TGTGCCAGCAGCCTGACGCAATATGTGAGGGAGACCCAGTACTTC	CASSLTQYVRETQYF
TRBJ2-7	-	TRBV5-1	-	TGCGCCAGCTCTAGGGGGACGGAGCGGGAGCAGTACTTC	CASSRGTEREQYF
TRBJ2-7	-	TRBV5-6	-	TGTGCCAGCAGTCTTGATGTGACAGCCCACTACGAGCAGTACTTC	CASSLDVTAHYEQYF
TRBJ1-2	-	TRBV29-1	-	TGCAGCGTGACCCCTACAGGGAACTATGGCTACACCTTC	CSVTPTGNYGYTF
TRBJ1-2	-	TRBV3-1/TRBV3-2	-	TGTGCCAGCAGCCATTCCAGACAGGAAAATGGCTACACCTTC	CASSHSRQENGYTF
TRBJ1-1	-	TRBV6-5	-	TGTGCCAGCAGGGTGACAGGTACGAACACTGAAGCTTTCTTT	CASRVTGTNTEAFF
TRBJ2-3	-	TRBV18	-	TGTGCCAGCTCACCACCACGAGGGGAGGATGGAGATACGCAGTATTTT	CASSPPRGEDGDTQYF
TRBJ2-6	-	TRBV14	-	TGTGCCAGCAGCCAAGATCGTCTCGGAGCCTCTGGGGCCAACGTCCTGACTTTC	CASSQDRLGASGANVLTF
TRBJ2-5	once	TRBV28	TRBD2	TGTGCCAGCAGGGTCGGGGCTAGCGGCCCGGGGACCCAGTACTTC	CASRVGASGPGTQYF
TRBJ2-1	-	TRBV5-6	TRBD2	TGTGCCAGCAGCTTGGTAGCGGGATCTTTCAATGAGCAGTTCTTC	CASSLVAGSFNEQFF
TRBJ2-5	-	TRBV7-2	-	TGTGCCAGCAGCCTCCCTCTCGGGGGAGAGGAGACCCAGTACTTC	CASSLPLGGEETQYF
TRBJ1-1	-	TRBV5-1	-	TGCGCCAGCAGCTTGGTGGCCGTTGAAGCTTTCTTT	CASSLVAVEAFF
TRBJ2-2	-	TRBV7-9	TRBD1	TGTGCCAGCTGGAAACAGGGGGCCAACACCGGGGAGCTGTTTTTT	CASWKQGANTGELFF
TRBJ1-1	-	TRBV27	-	TGTGCCAGCAGTATATATAAGAACACTGAAGCTTTCTTT	CASSIYKNTEAFF
TRBJ2-6	-	TRBV7-9	TRBD1	TGTGCCAGCAGCTTACCAAGGGACAGGGAGGCTGGGGCCAACGTCCTGACTTTC	CASSLPRDREAGANVLTF
TRBJ2-7	-	TRBV6-4	-	TGTGCCAGCAGTCAGCGGAGCTCCTACGAGCAGTACTTC	CASSQRSSYEQYF
TRBJ2-1	-	TRBV15	-	TGTGCCACCAGCATAGTAGCGGCTGAGCAGTTCTTC	CATSIVAAEQFF
TRBJ1-1	-	TRBV4-1	-	TGCGCCAGCAGCCAAGAACCCCCGGTTTTGAACACTGAAGCTTTCTTT	CASSQEPPVLNTEAFF
TRBJ2-2	-	TRBV7-6	-	TGTGCCAGCAGCTTTGACAATACCGGGGAGCTGTTTTTT	CASSFDNTGELFF
TRBJ2-2	-	TRBV3-1/TRBV3-2	-	TGTGCCAGCAGCGATATTCAGGGAATTGGAACCGGGGAGCTGTTTTTT	CASSDIQGIGTGELFF
TRBJ1-2	-	TRBV18	TRBD1	TGTGCCAGCTCCCCCACAGGGGCGAACTATGGCTACACCTTC	CASSPTGANYGYTF
TRBJ1-3	-	TRBV7-2	-	TGTGCCAGCAGCTTCCGGGACAATTTCGGAAACACCATATATTTT	CASSFRDNFGNTIYF
TRBJ2-1	-	TRBV24-1	TRBD2	TGTGCCACCAGCCATAGCGGGAGGGCCCCCAATGAGCAGTTCTTC	CATSHSGRAPNEQFF
TRBJ2-3	-	TRBV7-2	TRBD2	TGTGCCAGCAGCAAGGGACTACCCGCCGATACGCAGTATTTT	CASSKGLPADTQYF
TRBJ1-6	-	TRBV27	TRBD1	TGTGCCAGCAGTTTTGGGACAGGGAACTCACCCCTCCACTTT	CASSFGTGNSPLHF
TRBJ1-6	-	TRBV2	-	TGTGCCAGCAGGAAAGGGGGTGTCGATAATTCACCCCTCCACTTT	CASRKGGVDNSPLHF
TRBJ2-2	-	TRBV11-3	TRBD2	TGTGCCAGCAGGAAAGGACTAGCGGGAGGGCCGGGCACCGGGGAGCTGTTTTTT	CASRKGLAGGPGTGELFF
TRBJ1-4	-	TRBV7-8	-	TGTGCCAGCAGCCTTACCCCACCCCTGCTAGGTGAAAAACTGTTTTTT	CASSLTPPLLGEKLFF
TRBJ2-3	-	TRBV10-1	-	TGCGCCAGCAGTGAACTGGGCACAGATACGCAGTATTTT	CASSELGTDTQYF
TRBJ2-6	-	TRBV7-9	-	TGTGCCAGCAGCCCTGCTTGGGCGGGTGGGGCCAACGTCCTGACTTTC	CASSPAWAGGANVLTF
TRBJ2-5	-	TRBV10-1	-	TGCGCCAGCAGTGCTAGGATCTCCGAGACCCAGTACTTC	CASSARISETQYF
TRBJ1-1	-	TRBV27	-	TGTGCCAGCAGCCCTAGTGCAGACACTGAAGCTTTCTTT	CASSPSADTEAFF
TRBJ2-1	-	TRBV7-2	TRBD2	TGTGCCAGCAGCTTTCAGGCGGGGGTTTACAATGAGCAGTTCTTC	CASSFQAGVYNEQFF